This T cell receptor beta chain was obtained from a study of blood T cells in healthy people across ages. Study-wide results and limits: The lack of PBMC sorting stopped any conclusive naive versus antigen-experienced comparison. Possibly, changes in expanded clonotypes were confounded because donor CMV status was unknown. The recorded TCR beta diversity per million T cells decreased in a roughly linear manner with age.

Then a second PCR, running about 6 to 12 cycles, was carried out with a sample-barcoded 5' primer and a J-beta primer mix. Each CDR3 protein gets one entry after TCRdb re-called the 5' RACE reads with MiXCR. The sample shows approximately 810,000 distinct CDR3 sequences, about 30% of them seen only once. This clonotype has a count of ten or more. As yet, its antigen is unknown. This clonotype was sampled from a woman aged 80 or over in good health. Input material: blood.

CDR3 nucleotide sequence: TGTGCCAGCAGTTACTCGCGGACCGATCCCCAAGAGACCCAGTACTTC. Protein: CASSYSRTDPQETQYF. The chain joins TRBV6-2 or TRBV6-3 to TRBJ2-5, with D unclear. Germline V CDR1 and CDR2: MNHEY, SVGEGT. This CDR3 contains 16 residues. V was shortened by 0 bases and J by 1 base, with 12 bases between the two germline ends.